Below are 3 T cell receptor beta chains sequenced from a single sample in a study of identifying expanded T cells in peripheral blood. Using immunoSEQ multiplex PCR, the repertoire was profiled, and TCRdb retains in-frame clones only, with some absent. The repertoire holds about 82,000 clones, with approximately 90% as singletons. Source material: blood. Source of these receptors: a person aged 18 to 70 in good health.

The V and J genes are TRBV6-6 and TRBJ1-2; 9 bases match TRBD1. Germline assignment: CDR1 MNHNY and CDR2 SVGAGI (reference sequence). Trimming took 6 bases from V and 7 from J; bases not matched to a gene: 12. There are 15 residues in the CDR3. CDR3 sequence reads: CASRSPGQGRGGYTF. CDR3 sequence (DNA): TGTGCCAGCAGATCCCCGGGACAGGGAAGGGGTGGCTACACCTTC.

The chain joins TRBV7-9 to TRBJ2-1, with a possible D match to TRBD1 (5 bases). V lost 5 bases to trimming and J lost 2 bases, with 25 bases between them. The germline CDR1 and CDR2 sequences are SEHNR and FQNEAQ (reference sequence). The CDR3 is made up of 19 amino acids. The CDR3 DNA reads TGTGCCAGCAGCGTAAATCGAGAATTGGGCAGGGCCGCCTACAATGAGCAGTTCTTC. Translating it yields CASSVNRELGRAAYNEQFF.

This chain connects TRBV19 to TRBJ2-3; perhaps TRBD2 as D (5 bases). The CDR3 contains 13 residues. CDR1 and CDR2 from the germline V gene are LNHDA and SQIVND (reference sequence). The V end lost 3 bases, the J end lost 2 bases, and 6 bases lay between the germline ends. CDR3 bases: TGTGCCAGTAGTATGCTAGCCACAGATACGCAGTATTTT. Its translation: CASSMLATDTQYF.